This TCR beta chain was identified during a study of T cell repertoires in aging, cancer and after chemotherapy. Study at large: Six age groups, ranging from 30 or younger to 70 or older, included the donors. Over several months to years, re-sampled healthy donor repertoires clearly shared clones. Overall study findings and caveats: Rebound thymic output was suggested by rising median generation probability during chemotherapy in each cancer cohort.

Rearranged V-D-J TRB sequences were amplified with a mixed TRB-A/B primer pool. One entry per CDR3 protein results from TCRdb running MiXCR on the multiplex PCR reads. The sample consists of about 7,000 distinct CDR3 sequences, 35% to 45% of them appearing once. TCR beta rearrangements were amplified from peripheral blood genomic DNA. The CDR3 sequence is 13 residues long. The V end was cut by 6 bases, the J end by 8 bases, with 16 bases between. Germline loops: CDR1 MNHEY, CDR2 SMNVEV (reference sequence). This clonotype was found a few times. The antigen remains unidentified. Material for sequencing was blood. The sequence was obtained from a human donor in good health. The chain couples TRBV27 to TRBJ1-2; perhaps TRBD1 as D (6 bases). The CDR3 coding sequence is TGTGCCAGCAGGCCCGGGGACACATGGGGCTACACCTTC. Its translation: CASRPGDTWGYTF.